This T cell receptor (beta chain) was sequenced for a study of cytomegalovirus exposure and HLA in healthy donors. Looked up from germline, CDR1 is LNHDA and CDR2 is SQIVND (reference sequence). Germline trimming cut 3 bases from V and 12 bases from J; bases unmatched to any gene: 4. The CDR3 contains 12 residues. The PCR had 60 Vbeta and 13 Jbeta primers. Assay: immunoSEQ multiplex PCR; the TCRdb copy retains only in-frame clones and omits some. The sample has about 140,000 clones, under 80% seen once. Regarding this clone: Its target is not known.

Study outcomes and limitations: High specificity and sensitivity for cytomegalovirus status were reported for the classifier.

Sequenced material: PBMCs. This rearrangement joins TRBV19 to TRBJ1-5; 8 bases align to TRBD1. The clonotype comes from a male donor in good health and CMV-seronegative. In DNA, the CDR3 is TGTGCCAGTAGTATTGGGGGGACAGGCCAGCATTTT. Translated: CASSIGGTGQHF.